The clone carrying this T cell receptor beta chain was recorded a few times. No antigen is known for it. Both 60 Vbeta primers and 13 Jbeta primers went into the PCR. The protocol was immunoSEQ multiplex PCR, while the TCRdb copy is restricted to in-frame clones and leaves out a portion. The sample yields more than 95,000 clones, roughly 15% seen once. Although they were nominally healthy when sampled, donors likely had unrecorded immune exposures. The data stem from a study of cytomegalovirus exposure and HLA in healthy donors. Regarding the study as a whole: Researchers had no immune exposure information except CMV serostatus available. In an earlier analysis, most TCR beta V segments were productive about 87% or about 30% of the time.

Sequencing used PBMCs. The TCR was taken from a female donor in good health and CMV-seronegative.

CDR3 loop: CASSEAAGGSNEQFF. The CDR3 nucleotides read TGTGCCAGCAGTGAAGCAGCGGGGGGGAGTAATGAGCAGTTCTTC. The rearrangement links TRBV6-1 to TRBJ2-1; 10 bases match TRBD2. Germline V lookup: CDR1 MNHNS, CDR2 SASEGT. CDR3 length: 15 amino acids. The J segment lost 7 bases and the V segment lost 0 bases, leaving 3 bases of the junction unmatched.